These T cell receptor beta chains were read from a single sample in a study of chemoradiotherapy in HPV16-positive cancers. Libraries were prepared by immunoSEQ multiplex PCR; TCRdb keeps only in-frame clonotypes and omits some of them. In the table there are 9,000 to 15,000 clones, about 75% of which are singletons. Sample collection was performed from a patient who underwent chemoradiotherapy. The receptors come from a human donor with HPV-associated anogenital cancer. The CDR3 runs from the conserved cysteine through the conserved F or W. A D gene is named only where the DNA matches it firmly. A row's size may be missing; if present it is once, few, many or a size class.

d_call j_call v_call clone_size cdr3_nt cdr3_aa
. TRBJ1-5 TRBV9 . TGTGCCAGCAGCGTAGTTGGCAGAACTAGCAATCAGCCCCAGCATTTT CASSVVGRTSNQPQHF
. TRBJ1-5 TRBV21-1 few TGTGCCAGCAGCAAAGCCCGGGACAGCGAAAAGAGCAATCAGCCCCAGCATTTT CASSKARDSEKSNQPQHF
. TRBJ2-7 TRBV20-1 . TGCAGTGCTAGATGGGGCCACGAGCAGTACTTC CSARWGHEQYF
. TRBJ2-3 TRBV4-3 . TGCGCCAGCAGCCAAGGAGGGGTGGGCACAGATACGCAGTATTTT CASSQGGVGTDTQYF
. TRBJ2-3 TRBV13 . TGTGCCAGCAGCCCCCCTACACAACTAGCAATCACAGATACGCAGTATTTT CASSPPTQLAITDTQYF
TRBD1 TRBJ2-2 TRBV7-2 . TGTGCCAGCAGCTCGGGGCGACAGGGGAGGACCGGGGAGCTGTTTTTT CASSSGRQGRTGELFF
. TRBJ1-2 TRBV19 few TGTGCCAGTAGTATAGATCGATACCGGGACGCTGGCTACACCTTC CASSIDRYRDAGYTF
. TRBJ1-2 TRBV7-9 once TGTGCCAGCAGCTTACTAAGCCCGGCGGGCTATGGCTACACCTTC CASSLLSPAGYGYTF
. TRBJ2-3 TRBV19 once TGTGCCAGTAGCCCATGGGTAGATACGCAGTATTTT CASSPWVDTQYF
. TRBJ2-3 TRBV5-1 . TGCGCCAGCAGCCCGGACAGTACAACAGATACGCAGTATTTT CASSPDSTTDTQYF
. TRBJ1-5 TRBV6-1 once TGTGCCAGCACTTCGTCGGGGTTCAATCAGCCCCAGCATTTT CASTSSGFNQPQHF
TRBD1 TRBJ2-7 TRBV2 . TGTGCCAGCAGTGGACAGGGCCACGAGCAGTACTTC CASSGQGHEQYF
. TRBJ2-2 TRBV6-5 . TGTGCCAGCAGTCGGACCGAGAACACCGGGGAGCTGTTTTTT CASSRTENTGELFF
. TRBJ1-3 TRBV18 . TGTGCCAGCTCACCACAAGACTCTGGAAACACCATATATTTT CASSPQDSGNTIYF
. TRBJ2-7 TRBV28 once TGTGCCAGCAGGGAAGGGTCGTCCTACGAGCAGTACTTC CASREGSSYEQYF
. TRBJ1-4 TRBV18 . TGTGCCAGTCAGCCAGGGAGGAATGAAAAACTGTTTTTT CASQPGRNEKLFF
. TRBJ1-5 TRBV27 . TGTGCCAGCAGTTTACCCCCAGGATTGAATCAGCCCCAGCATTTT CASSLPPGLNQPQHF
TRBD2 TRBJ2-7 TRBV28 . TGTGCCAGCAGTTTACTAGCGGACGAGCAGTACTTC CASSLLADEQYF
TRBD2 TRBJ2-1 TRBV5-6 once TGTGCCAGCAGCTCCGGGACTAGCGGGAGGGATGAGCAGTTCTTC CASSSGTSGRDEQFF
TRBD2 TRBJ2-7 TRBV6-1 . TGTGCCAGCAGTGAAGAAACTAGCGGGAGTAACGAGCAGTACTTC CASSEETSGSNEQYF
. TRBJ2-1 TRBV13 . TGTGCCAGCAGCTTAAGAGCGGACAATGAGCAGTTCTTC CASSLRADNEQFF
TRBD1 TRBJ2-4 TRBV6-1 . TGTGCCAGCAGAGACAGGGGGAACATTCAGTACTTC CASRDRGNIQYF